The present TCR beta chain was sequenced within a study of response to subunit inactivated influenza vaccine (dated by TCRdb to the late 2010s). Regarding the research as a whole: To follow how T cells responded to a trivalent subunit inactivated influenza vaccine, the researchers relied on deep quantitative profiling of the T cell receptor repertoire. The paper's findings and limits, for the study overall: It was suggested by the authors that each seasonal influenza vaccination may recruit only a limited number of new T cells.

CDR1 and CDR2 (SQVTM, ANQGSEA) derive from the germline V gene. From cysteine to phenylalanine, the CDR3 is 12 amino acids long. Of the read, only the CDR3 DNA is kept; its 36 bases are in frame from base 1. Preparation of the library involved RT-PCR. Sequencing used an Illumina HiSeq 2500. TCRdb reran the public reads through fastp at Q25 and MiXCR, keeping productive beta chains. Records with the same CDR3 protein are collapsed into one entry carrying the most frequent genes and DNA. This sample is represented by 750,000 to 850,000 distinct CDR3 sequences; approximately 17% of them were singletons. The ten largest clones take up approximately 10% of the sample. Notes on this clonotype: It lacks a known antigen. At one boundary the junction diverges from the germline segment, which might be a read error.

This clonotype originated in a man aged 50 to 60 who received an inactivated influenza vaccine. Donor details come from another sample of the same person, matched by shared clones. Sequences were derived from PBMCs from blood, sampled 4 to 6 days after vaccination. The chain uses TRBV29-1 and TRBJ2-7; a tentative D call is TRBD2 (6 bases match). The DNA sequence is TGCAGCGTTAAAGACGGGAGAACCCAGCAGTACTTC. The resulting protein is CSVKDGRTQQYF.